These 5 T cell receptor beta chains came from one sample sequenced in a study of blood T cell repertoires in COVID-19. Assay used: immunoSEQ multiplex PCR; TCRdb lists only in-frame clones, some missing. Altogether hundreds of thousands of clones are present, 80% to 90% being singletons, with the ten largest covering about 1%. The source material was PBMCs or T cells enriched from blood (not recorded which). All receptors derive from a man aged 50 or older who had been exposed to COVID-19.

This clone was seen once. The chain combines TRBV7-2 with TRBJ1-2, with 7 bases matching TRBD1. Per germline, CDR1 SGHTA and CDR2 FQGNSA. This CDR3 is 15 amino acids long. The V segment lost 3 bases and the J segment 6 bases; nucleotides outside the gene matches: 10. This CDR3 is CASSFSAGGNDGYTF. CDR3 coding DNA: TGTGCCAGCAGCTTTTCGGCAGGGGGAAACGATGGCTACACCTTC.

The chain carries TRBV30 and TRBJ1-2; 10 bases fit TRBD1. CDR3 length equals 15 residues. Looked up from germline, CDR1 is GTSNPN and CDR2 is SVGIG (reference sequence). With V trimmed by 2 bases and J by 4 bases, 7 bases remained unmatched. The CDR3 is CAWSSGTGDGYGYTF. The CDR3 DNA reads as TGTGCCTGGAGTTCTGGGACAGGGGATGGCTATGGCTACACCTTC.

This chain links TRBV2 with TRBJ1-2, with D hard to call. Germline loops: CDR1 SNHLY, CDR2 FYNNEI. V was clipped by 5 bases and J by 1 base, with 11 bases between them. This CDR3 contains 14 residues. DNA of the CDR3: TGTGCCAGCAGTCGTGGCAGGAATAACTATGGCTACACCTTC. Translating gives CASSRGRNNYGYTF.

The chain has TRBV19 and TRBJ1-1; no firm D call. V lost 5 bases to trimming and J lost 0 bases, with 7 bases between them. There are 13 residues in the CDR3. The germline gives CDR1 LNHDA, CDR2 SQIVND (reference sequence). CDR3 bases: TGTGCCAGTAGTTCACAATTGAACACTGAAGCTTTCTTT. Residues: CASSSQLNTEAFF.

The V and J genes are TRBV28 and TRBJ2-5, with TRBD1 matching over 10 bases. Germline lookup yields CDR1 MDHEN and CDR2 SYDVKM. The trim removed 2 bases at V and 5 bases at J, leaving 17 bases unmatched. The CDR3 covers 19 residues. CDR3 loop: CASSLLWDRGKEGSETQYF. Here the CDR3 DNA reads TGTGCCAGCAGTTTACTGTGGGACAGGGGAAAGGAGGGTTCGGAGACCCAGTACTTC.